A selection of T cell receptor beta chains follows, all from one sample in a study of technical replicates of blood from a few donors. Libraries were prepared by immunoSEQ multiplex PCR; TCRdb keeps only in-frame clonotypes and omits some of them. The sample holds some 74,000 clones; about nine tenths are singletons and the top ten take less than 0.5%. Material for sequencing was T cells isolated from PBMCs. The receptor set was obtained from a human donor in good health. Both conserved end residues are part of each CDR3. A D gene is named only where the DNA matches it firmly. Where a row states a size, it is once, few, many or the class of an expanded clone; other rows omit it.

cdr3_nt: TGTGCCAGCAGACAGGGCCTCGGGAATCAGCCCCAGCATTTT; cdr3_aa: CASRQGLGNQPQHF; clone_size: .; j_call: TRBJ1-5; v_call: TRBV6-1; d_call: .
cdr3_nt: TGTGCCAGCAGTCCCACTAGCGGGAGGGGCAATGAGCAGTTCTTC; cdr3_aa: CASSPTSGRGNEQFF; clone_size: .; j_call: TRBJ2-1; v_call: TRBV6-6; d_call: TRBD2
cdr3_nt: TGTGCCAGTAGTATACTCAATGAGCAGTTCTTC; cdr3_aa: CASSILNEQFF; clone_size: .; j_call: TRBJ2-1; v_call: TRBV19; d_call: .
cdr3_nt: TGTGCCAGCAGCTCTGCCGGGGGTGGATACGAGCAGTACTTC; cdr3_aa: CASSSAGGGYEQYF; clone_size: .; j_call: TRBJ2-7; v_call: TRBV11-2; d_call: .
cdr3_nt: TGTGCCAGCAGCTTTCGATCCGGGACAGGGAGATACAATGAGCAGTTCTTC; cdr3_aa: CASSFRSGTGRYNEQFF; clone_size: .; j_call: TRBJ2-1; v_call: TRBV7-9; d_call: TRBD1
cdr3_nt: TGCAGTGCCGAGGCCGATACGCAGTATTTT; cdr3_aa: CSAEADTQYF; clone_size: few; j_call: TRBJ2-3; v_call: TRBV20-1; d_call: .
cdr3_nt: TGTGCCAGCAGGGATCCCTCAGCTGGAAAGTGGGAGGGCCATCAGCCCCAGCATTTT; cdr3_aa: CASRDPSAGKWEGHQPQHF; clone_size: .; j_call: TRBJ1-5; v_call: TRBV11-2; d_call: .
cdr3_nt: TGTGCCATCAGTAGTAGCGGGAGTATCACAGATACGCAGTATTTT; cdr3_aa: CAISSSGSITDTQYF; clone_size: .; j_call: TRBJ2-3; v_call: TRBV10-3; d_call: TRBD2
cdr3_nt: TGTGCCAGCAGTTCACTAGCGGGCACAGATACGCAGTATTTT; cdr3_aa: CASSSLAGTDTQYF; clone_size: .; j_call: TRBJ2-3; v_call: TRBV6-5; d_call: TRBD2
cdr3_nt: TGTGCCAGCAGGCGTTCCCGCACCGGGGAGCTGTTTTTT; cdr3_aa: CASRRSRTGELFF; clone_size: .; j_call: TRBJ2-2; v_call: TRBV6-5; d_call: .
cdr3_nt: TGTGCCAGCGGCCCCACCTCCTACGAGCAGTACTTC; cdr3_aa: CASGPTSYEQYF; clone_size: .; j_call: TRBJ2-7; v_call: TRBV7-9; d_call: .
cdr3_nt: TGTGCCATCGATACAGGGGGCGACTATGGCTACACCTTC; cdr3_aa: CAIDTGGDYGYTF; clone_size: .; j_call: TRBJ1-2; v_call: TRBV10-3; d_call: TRBD1
cdr3_nt: TGTGCCAGCAGTTTCCGACAGGGCGGGGAAAAACTGTTTTTT; cdr3_aa: CASSFRQGGEKLFF; clone_size: .; j_call: TRBJ1-4; v_call: TRBV27; d_call: TRBD1
cdr3_nt: TGTGCCAGTAGTATGGGTAGCGGGAGGCCCTCCTACGAGCAGTACTTC; cdr3_aa: CASSMGSGRPSYEQYF; clone_size: .; j_call: TRBJ2-7; v_call: TRBV19; d_call: TRBD2
cdr3_nt: TGTGCCAGCACCCCTGGACAGGGTAGCACAGATACGCAGTATTTT; cdr3_aa: CASTPGQGSTDTQYF; clone_size: .; j_call: TRBJ2-3; v_call: TRBV2; d_call: TRBD1
cdr3_nt: TGCGCCAGCAGCCGAACAGGGCCGGGTGCCCAAGAGACCCAGTACTTC; cdr3_aa: CASSRTGPGAQETQYF; clone_size: .; j_call: TRBJ2-5; v_call: TRBV4-1; d_call: .
cdr3_nt: TGTGCCAGCAGTTTCAGGGGTACCGGGGAGCTGTTTTTT; cdr3_aa: CASSFRGTGELFF; clone_size: .; j_call: TRBJ2-2; v_call: TRBV28; d_call: .
cdr3_nt: TGTGCCAGCTCACCTTATAGCGGGAGGGCCTACGAGCAGTACTTC; cdr3_aa: CASSPYSGRAYEQYF; clone_size: .; j_call: TRBJ2-7; v_call: TRBV18; d_call: TRBD2
cdr3_nt: TGTGCCCCAGGGTACACCGGGGAGCTGTTTTTT; cdr3_aa: CAPGYTGELFF; clone_size: .; j_call: TRBJ2-2; v_call: TRBV5-8; d_call: .
cdr3_nt: TGCGCCAGCAGCTTGGCCGGGACAGGGGCCTCTGGGGCCAACGTCCTGACTTTC; cdr3_aa: CASSLAGTGASGANVLTF; clone_size: .; j_call: TRBJ2-6; v_call: TRBV5-1; d_call: TRBD1
cdr3_nt: TGTGCCAGCAGCTCAGGGACTTTCTACGAGCAGTACTTC; cdr3_aa: CASSSGTFYEQYF; clone_size: .; j_call: TRBJ2-7; v_call: TRBV7-8; d_call: .
cdr3_nt: TGTGCCAGCAGCGTAGCCGGGCGGGGAGAGACCCAGTACTTC; cdr3_aa: CASSVAGRGETQYF; clone_size: once; j_call: TRBJ2-5; v_call: TRBV9; d_call: .
cdr3_nt: TGTGCCAGCAGTCCCCACTACGAGCAGTACTTC; cdr3_aa: CASSPHYEQYF; clone_size: few; j_call: TRBJ2-7; v_call: TRBV28; d_call: .
cdr3_nt: TGTGCCAGTAGTATAGGACAGATCACTGAAGCTTTCTTT; cdr3_aa: CASSIGQITEAFF; clone_size: .; j_call: TRBJ1-1; v_call: TRBV19; d_call: .
cdr3_nt: TGTGCCAGCAGCCATACCGCGAACATTCAGTACTTC; cdr3_aa: CASSHTANIQYF; clone_size: .; j_call: TRBJ2-4; v_call: TRBV11-2; d_call: .